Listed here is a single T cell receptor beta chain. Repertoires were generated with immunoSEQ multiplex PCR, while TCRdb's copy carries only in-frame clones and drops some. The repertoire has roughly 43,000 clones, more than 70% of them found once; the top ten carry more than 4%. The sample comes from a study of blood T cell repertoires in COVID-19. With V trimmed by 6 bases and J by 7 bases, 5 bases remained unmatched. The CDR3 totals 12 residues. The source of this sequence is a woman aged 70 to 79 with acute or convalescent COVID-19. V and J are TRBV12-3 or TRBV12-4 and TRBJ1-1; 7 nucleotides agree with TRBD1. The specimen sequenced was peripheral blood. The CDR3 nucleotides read TGTGCCAGCAGCCCCGGACAGGTTGAAGCTTTCTTT. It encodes CASSPGQVEAFF.